The 13 T cell receptor beta chains presented below share a single source sample, sequenced in a study of post-analysis software for immune sequencing data. These receptors lack a known antigen. The TCR beta cDNA libraries carried unique molecular identifiers. TCRdb reprocessed the PCR reads with MiXCR, giving one entry per CDR3 protein. Here the sample spans roughly 700,000 distinct CDR3 sequences, 30% being singletons. Overall study results and limits: In patients, TRBV5-6, TRBV5-1 and TRBV20-1 belonged to roughly five TRBV segments found more frequently than in controls.

Sequencing was carried out using blood. All receptors come from a girl aged 10 to 17 with multiple sclerosis.

V and J are TRBV4-3 and TRBJ1-2, with D possibly being TRBD1 (6 bases). The CDR3 is 18 amino acids. V lost 4 bases and J lost 8, with 29 bases in between. Per germline, CDR1 LGHNA and CDR2 YSLEER. The CDR3 is CASSPGGLKTPGQSGYTF. Here the CDR3 DNA reads TGCGCCAGCAGCCCTGGGGGCCTTAAGACGCCGGGACAATCAGGCTACACCTTC.

The rearrangement links TRBV6-2 or TRBV6-3 to TRBJ2-1, with D perhaps matching TRBD2 (5 bases). The germline V gene has CDR1 MNHEY and CDR2 SVGEGT. This CDR3 has 15 amino acids. Trimming cost V 2 bases and J 10 bases, with 18 bases left between them. Written as DNA, the CDR3 is TGTGCCAGCAGTTACGACTGGCGGGCCGGGCGGGAGCAGTTCTTC. Translated, it gives CASSYDWRAGREQFF.

V is TRBV6-2 or TRBV6-3 and J is TRBJ2-7, with 12 bases lining up with TRBD2. Unmatched junction bases numbered 12, after V lost 8 bases and J lost 7 bases. Per germline, CDR1 MNHEY and CDR2 SVGEGT. The CDR3 runs 15 residues. The CDR3 nucleotides read TGTGCCAGCCGGACTAGCGGGGTCCCTTACAATGAGCAGTACTTC. Protein: CASRTSGVPYNEQYF.

Remarks on this clonotype: With a much larger clone just one base away, this may be a read error. The V and J genes are TRBV15 and TRBJ2-4; unclear D gene. The V end lost 4 bases, the J end lost 13 bases, and 14 bases lay between the germline ends. The CDR3 is made up of 12 amino acids. From germline, CDR1 is LNHNV and CDR2 YYDKDF (reference sequence). For the CDR3, the DNA is TGTGCCACCAGCATAGCCGTCGGTGAGCAGTACTTC. Translating gives CATSIAVGEQYF. Supplemented by reference TRBV15 and TRBJ2-4, the full variable domain reads DAMVIQNPRYQVTQFGKPVTLSCSQTLNHNVMYWYQQKSSQAPKLLFHYYDKDFNNEADTPDNFQSRRPNTSFCFLDIRSPGLGDTAMYLCATSIAVGEQYFGAGTRLSVL.

The genes are TRBV5-1 and TRBJ1-6; D not certain. Trimming removed 5 bases at V and 6 bases at J, with 9 bases between. The CDR3 extends over 13 amino acids. Looked up from germline, CDR1 is SGHRS and CDR2 is YFSETQ. CDR3 coding DNA: TGCGCCAGCAGAAGGGAGGTTAATTCACCCCTCCACTTT. This translates into CASRREVNSPLHF.

This clonotype was detected ten times or more. The rearrangement links TRBV7-6 to TRBJ2-3; 11 bases fit TRBD1. In germline, CDR1 is SGHVS, CDR2 FNYEAQ. The CDR3 has 16 residues. V shed 6 bases, J shed 3 bases, and the junction held 8 bases outside the gene matches. The CDR3 sequence is CASSGTGTGGTDTQYF. DNA for the CDR3: TGTGCCAGCAGTGGGACCGGGACAGGGGGTACAGATACGCAGTATTTT.

This CDR3 reads CASSLRRGDSGANVLTF. The CDR3 DNA follows: TGTGCCAGCAGTCTCCGCAGGGGAGATTCTGGGGCCAACGTCCTGACTTTC. V gene TRBV25-1 combines with J gene TRBJ2-6; D possibly corresponds to TRBD1 (6 bases). Germline CDR1 and CDR2: MGHDK and SYGVNS. The CDR3 spans 17 residues. V was shortened by 5 bases and J by 1 base, with 15 bases between the two germline ends. The full variable domain, in which reference TRBV25-1 and TRBJ2-6 provide the parts outside the CDR3, is EADIYQTPRYLVIGTGKKITLECSQTMGHDKMYWYQQDPGMELHLIHYSYGVNSTEKGDLSSESTVSRIRTEHFPLTLESARPSHTSQYLCASSLRRGDSGANVLTFGAGSRLTVL.

This clonotype has a count of ten or more. This chain connects TRBV6-1 to TRBJ2-1; TRBD2 might be the D (6 bases). The germline gives CDR1 MNHNS, CDR2 SASEGT. The CDR3 loop spans 19 amino acids. V gave up 5 bases and J gave up 0 bases, with 23 bases separating them. The CDR3 DNA reads TGTGCCAGCAGTCCCGGGCGCGGGCGGGCTAGCGCCTCCTACAATGAGCAGTTCTTC. Its translation: CASSPGRGRASASYNEQFF.

The V gene is TRBV20-1, the J gene TRBJ2-7, with D perhaps matching TRBD1 (6 bases). Germline V gene data show CDR1 as DFQATT and CDR2 as SNEGSKA (reference sequence). Trimming removed 6 bases from V and 0 bases from J, with 18 bases in between. The CDR3 has 15 residues. The CDR3 is CSAKEWTVRSYEQYF. The CDR3 coding sequence is TGCAGTGCCAAGGAATGGACAGTTCGCTCCTACGAGCAGTACTTC.

This clonotype was seen a handful of times. This sequence joins TRBV6-1 and TRBJ2-1; D perhaps matches TRBD1 (5 bases). Between the trimmed V and J ends, which lost 1 base and 6 bases, there was a span of 10 bases. Germline CDR1 and CDR2: MNHNS and SASEGT. The CDR3 covers 14 residues. In nucleotides, the CDR3 is TGTGCCAGCAGTGAAGGGACAAGTCTCAATGAGCAGTTCTTC. Protein sequence: CASSEGTSLNEQFF.

Remarks on this clonotype: This may be a read error: a much more frequent sequence differs by one nucleotide. The rearrangement links TRBV9 to TRBJ2-3; 7 bases match TRBD2. Looked up from germline, CDR1 is SGDLS and CDR2 is YYNGEE. Losses at the gene ends were 4 bases for V and 5 bases for J; bases not matched to a gene: 16. This CDR3 spans 17 amino acids. CDR3 loop: CASSQGPAGRLGDTQYF. The CDR3 coding sequence is TGTGCCAGCAGCCAGGGACCAGCGGGGAGATTAGGAGATACGCAGTATTTT. The full variable domain, its missing parts supplied by reference TRBV9 and TRBJ2-3, is DSGVTQTPKHLITATGQRVTLRCSPRSGDLSVYWYQQSLDQGLQFLIQYYNGEERAKGNILERFSAQQFPDLHSELNLSSLELGDSALYFCASSQGPAGRLGDTQYFGPGTRLTVL.

The chain couples TRBV6-5 to TRBJ2-7, with 12 bases identical to TRBD2. The V segment lost 4 bases and the J segment 9 bases; nucleotides outside the gene matches: 10. The CDR3 loop spans 15 amino acids. Germline CDR1 MNHEY, CDR2 SVGAGI. The CDR3 DNA reads TGTGCCAGCAGTTCCCGGACTAGCGGGATTGGGGGGCAGTACTTC. Residues: CASSSRTSGIGGQYF.

This chain links TRBV7-2 with TRBJ2-4, with a weak D call TRBD1 (6 bases). Trimming shortened V by 3 bases and J by 3 bases, and 12 bases separated the two germline ends. The CDR3 has 15 amino acids. The germline gives CDR1 SGHTA, CDR2 FQGNSA. CDR3 region: CASSFSRTVKNIQYF. The CDR3 DNA follows: TGTGCCAGCAGCTTCTCCCGGACAGTCAAAAACATTCAGTACTTC.